This T cell receptor (beta chain) was profiled in a study of T-cell memory formation after mild COVID-19. For the study at large: TCR clusters were mostly confined to one donor each.

This clonotype was seen just once. Its antigen is unidentified. The CDR3 loop spans 15 amino acids. Germline assignment: CDR1 SEHNR and CDR2 FQNEAQ (reference sequence). Trimming cost V 3 bases and J 8 bases, with 19 bases left between them. 5'RACE primed at constant segments yielded TCR alpha and TCR beta cDNA libraries bearing sample barcodes and UMIs. TCRdb passed the 5' RACE reads through MiXCR, listing each CDR3 protein once. The sample shows 40,000 to 45,000 distinct CDR3 sequences, roughly 9% of them seen only once. Whole-study findings and limits: Proof of SARS-CoV-2 specificity was absent for the second-wave clones that crested on day 37. Cross-reactive memory apparently joined, as some responding clones appeared in pre-infection memory.

This TCR came from an adult woman who had mild COVID-19 (a few samples of this study predate the infection). Cell type and time point are not known. The chain combines TRBV7-9 with TRBJ1-2; D is possibly TRBD1 (6 bases). Sequencing used PBMCs or a T cell subset sorted from them (not recorded which). The CDR3, as DNA: TGTGCCAGCAGCTTCGGGGGCGCCAGGGTCGACGGCTACACCTTC. Its protein product is CASSFGGARVDGYTF.